These 30 T cell receptor beta chains were sequenced from one sample in a study of beta chain features in type 1 diabetes (dated by TCRdb to 2016 to 2019). Preparation of the library involved the immunoSEQ multiplex PCR assay. The High Capacity cDNA Reverse Transcription Kit was used to reverse transcribe all of the isolated RNA, meaning that expressed TCRB transcripts were what got sequenced. The source is immuneACCESS, and TCRdb retained only in-frame sequences with V and J called. Part of the clones is not carried over; for the studies checked, unresolved V genes explain less than half of this, and the remainder is unexplained. Within this sample are almost 350,000 clones, with roughly 8% of them counted one time only. The leading ten clones occupy less than 0.5% of the sample. Sequences were obtained from central memory CD4+ T cells from blood. These receptors originate from a woman between 18 and 30 years old in good health.

This clone was counted only a few times. V is TRBV9 and J is TRBJ2-3; D is unresolved. With 0 bases removed from V and 1 base from J, the gap between germline ends came to 12 bases. The CDR3 length is 16 residues. The germline V gene has CDR1 SGDLS and CDR2 YYNGEE. The CDR3 DNA is TGTGCCAGCAGCGTAGGAGGAGCTACGGGCACAGATACGCAGTATTTT. This codes for CASSVGGATGTDTQYF.

The J gene is TRBJ2-1, the V gene TRBV7-2; 10 bases agree with TRBD2. The V gene's germline CDR1 is SGHTA and CDR2 FQGNSA. The CDR3 spans 14 residues. Unmatched junction bases numbered 5, after V lost 1 base and J lost 11 bases. As DNA, the CDR3 is TGTGCCAGCAGCTTAGACTCGGGACTAGCGCAGCAGTTCTTC. This encodes CASSLDSGLAQQFF. The full variable domain, with the rest looked up from reference TRBV7-2 and TRBJ2-1, is GAGVSQSPSNKVTEKGKDVELRCDPISGHTALYWYRQSLGQGLEFLIYFQGNSAPDKSGLPSDRFSAERTGGSVSTLTIQRTQQEDSAVYLCASSLDSGLAQQFFGPGTRLTVL.

As DNA, the CDR3 is TGTGCCAGCAACCCGGACAGGGGAACAACTGGAAACACCATATATTTT. This translates into CASNPDRGTTGNTIYF. The V and J genes are TRBV7-9 and TRBJ1-3, with TRBD1 matching over 9 bases. CDR3 length: 16 amino acids. With V trimmed by 7 bases and J by 2 bases, 9 bases remained unmatched. CDR1 SEHNR and CDR2 FQNEAQ come from the germline V gene (reference sequence).

This clone was detected a few times. An end of the junction does not agree with germline; a read error may underlie this. V and J are TRBV2 and TRBJ2-1; D gene unclear. The CDR3 contains 10 residues. Per the germline V gene, CDR1 is SNHLY and CDR2 is FYNNEI. CDR3 amino acids: CASSDPSRIF. CDR3 nucleotides: TGTGCCAGCAGTGACCCATCCCGGATCTTC. Combining the CDR3 with reference TRBV2 and TRBJ2-1 gives the whole variable domain EPEVTQTPSHQVTQMGQEVILRCVPISNHLYFYWYRQILGQKVEFLVSFYNNEISEKSEIFDDQFSVERPDGSNFTLKIRSTKLEDSAMYFCASSDPSRIFGPGTRLTVL.

This clone turned up a few times. The chain carries TRBV27 and TRBJ2-1, with 9 bases lining up with TRBD2. Germline V CDR1 and CDR2: MNHEY, SMNVEV (reference sequence). Trimming removed 2 bases from V and 0 bases from J; junction bases left unmatched: 11. The CDR3 loop spans 19 amino acids. The CDR3 sequence: CASSLGVGLAGSSYNEQFF. The CDR3, as DNA: TGTGCCAGCAGTTTAGGGGTGGGGCTAGCGGGAAGCTCCTACAATGAGCAGTTCTTC.

On this clone: Other DNA sequences within the sample encode an identical CDR3. This chain joins TRBV19 and TRBJ2-2, with 7 bases aligning to TRBD1. V trimming: 7 bases; J trimming: 2 bases; junction bases outside the gene matches: 7. CDR3 length equals 15 residues. Germline V lookup: CDR1 LNHDA, CDR2 SQIVND (reference sequence). The chain's CDR3 is CASTPGQLNTGELFF. The CDR3 DNA reads as TGTGCCAGTACCCCGGGACAGCTAAACACCGGGGAGCTGTTTTTT.

On this clone: Other DNA sequences in the sample encode the same CDR3. The chain has TRBV4-3 and TRBJ2-7; 10 bases fit TRBD2. Germline trimming cut 4 bases from V and 3 bases from J; bases unmatched to any gene: 3. The CDR3 has 14 amino acids. Germline values: CDR1 LGHNA, CDR2 YSLEER. The CDR3 DNA follows: TGCGCCAGCAGCCGGGCTAGCGGGAGCTACGAGCAGTACTTC. It encodes CASSRASGSYEQYF.

This clone was seen a handful of times. The rearrangement joins TRBV28 to TRBJ1-2; D gene uncertain. Germline loops: CDR1 MDHEN, CDR2 SYDVKM. Trimming took off 8 bases at V and 7 bases at J, with 8 bases between the two ends. This CDR3 contains 10 residues. The CDR3 here is CASLDRGYTF. As DNA, the CDR3 is TGTGCCAGCCTGGACCGTGGCTACACCTTC.

The table lists this clone with a few counts. The chain has TRBV19 and TRBJ2-5; D is undetermined. The CDR3 is 14 amino acids. Germline V lookup: CDR1 LNHDA, CDR2 SQIVND (reference sequence). Trimming pared 6 bases from V and 9 bases from J, leaving 20 bases between. The CDR3 here is CASSVSGSRAAQYF. The CDR3 DNA is TGTGCCAGTAGCGTGTCTGGCAGCCGGGCGGCCCAGTACTTC.

This clone was observed at least ten times. The rearrangement joins TRBV7-9 to TRBJ2-7; D unresolved. Trimming took 7 bases from V and 6 from J, leaving 10 bases between them. From germline, CDR1 is SEHNR and CDR2 FQNEAQ (reference sequence). This CDR3 comprises 11 residues. The CDR3 is CASTSGGEQYF. CDR3 in DNA: TGTGCCAGCACCTCGGGTGGCGAGCAGTACTTC. The full variable domain, completed using reference TRBV7-9 and TRBJ2-7, is DTGVSQNPRHKITKRGQNVTFRCDPISEHNRLYWYRQTLGQGPEFLTYFQNEAQLEKSRLLSDRFSAERPKGSFSTLEIQRTEQGDSAMYLCASTSGGEQYFGPGTRLTVT.

The chain joins TRBV7-6 to TRBJ1-5; 7 bases match TRBD1. Germline V gene data show CDR1 as SGHVS and CDR2 as FNYEAQ. J was trimmed by 3 bases and V by 7 bases; bases with no gene match: 9. The CDR3 covers 15 residues. CDR3 loop: CASKLGTDYNQPQHF. CDR3 DNA: TGTGCCAGCAAACTCGGGACAGATTACAATCAGCCCCAGCATTTT.

A remark on this clone: The same CDR3 is also encoded by other DNA sequences in this sample. The chain couples TRBV10-3 to TRBJ2-6, with D unclear. CDR3 size: 15 residues. Trimming removed 0 bases from V and 1 base from J, with 4 bases in between. Per germline, CDR1 ENHRY and CDR2 SYGVKD. CDR3 loop: CAISESGSGANVLTF. In DNA form, the CDR3 reads TGTGCCATCAGTGAGTCAGGGTCTGGGGCCAACGTCCTGACTTTC.

CDR3 in DNA: TGTGCCAGCAGCGGGATAGCGGGAGGCCACGGCTCAGATACGCAGTATTTT. Translation gives CASSGIAGGHGSDTQYF. The gene calls are TRBV9 and TRBJ2-3; 10 nucleotides align to TRBD2. Germline V gene lookup returns CDR1 SGDLS and CDR2 YYNGEE. The CDR3 sequence is 17 residues long. Trimming removed 3 bases from V and 4 bases from J; junction bases left unmatched: 11.

This clone came up many times. The V gene is TRBV14, the J gene TRBJ2-2; the match to TRBD2 covers 8 bases. CDR1 and CDR2 (germline): SGHDN, FVKESK. The CDR3 is made up of 18 amino acids. V lost 1 base to trimming and J lost 0 bases; unmatched junction nucleotides: 7. The CDR3 DNA reads as TGTGCCAGCAGCCAAGGCCGACTAGCGCCCCCGAACACCGGGGAGCTGTTTTTT. Its protein is CASSQGRLAPPNTGELFF. The full variable domain, its missing parts supplied by reference TRBV14 and TRBJ2-2, is EAGVTQFPSHSVIEKGQTVTLRCDPISGHDNLYWYRRVMGKEIKFLLHFVKESKQDESGMPNNRFLAERTGGTYSTLKVQPAELEDSGVYFCASSQGRLAPPNTGELFFGEGSRLTVL.

This clone was seen only a few times. The rearrangement joins TRBV7-2 to TRBJ2-1; D is possibly TRBD1 or TRBD2 (5 bases each). The CDR3 is 15 residues long. V lost 5 bases and J lost 5, with 16 bases in between. Germline V CDR1 and CDR2: SGHTA, FQGNSA. CDR3 region: CASSPPGTKNNEQFF. The CDR3 DNA sequence: TGTGCCAGCAGCCCCCCCGGGACCAAAAACAATGAGCAGTTCTTC.

This clone has a handful of counts. The genes are TRBV27 and TRBJ2-7; D is perhaps TRBD2 (6 bases). Trimming removed 1 base from V and 0 bases from J, with 13 bases in between. Germline V gene lookup returns CDR1 MNHEY and CDR2 SMNVEV (reference sequence). The CDR3 is made up of 16 amino acids. CDR3 in DNA: TGTGCCAGCAGTTTATGGGGGACTTCGAGCTCCTACGAGCAGTACTTC. This encodes CASSLWGTSSSYEQYF.

The chain employs TRBV28 and TRBJ1-2; D gene unclear. Trimming pared 10 bases from V and 7 bases from J, leaving 13 bases between. The length of the CDR3 is 11 residues. Germline-derived CDR1 and CDR2 are MDHEN and SYDVKM. The CDR3 sequence is CATSVGRGYTF. The CDR3 DNA is TGTGCCACCTCCGTTGGGCGTGGCTACACCTTC.

This clone has a count of ten or more. V gene TRBV4-2 combines with J gene TRBJ1-1; 9 nucleotides agree with TRBD1. Per the germline V gene, CDR1 is LGHNA and CDR2 is YNFKEQ. This CDR3 is built from 14 residues. J lost 6 bases, V lost 4 bases, and 6 bases had no gene match. CDR3 bases: TGTGCCAGCAGCCTACGGGACAGGGATTCTGAAGCTTTCTTT. It is translated as CASSLRDRDSEAFF.

This clone has at least ten counts. The CDR3 loop reads CASSFRTNTGELFF. CDR3 DNA: TGTGCCAGCAGCTTCAGGACGAACACCGGGGAGCTGTTTTTT. The chain combines TRBV7-9 with TRBJ2-2; D not resolved. The CDR3 sequence is 14 residues long. CDR1 and CDR2 from the germline V gene are SEHNR and FQNEAQ (reference sequence). V lost 3 bases, J lost 0 bases, and 5 bases lay in between.

In this sample, this clone turned up many times. The genes are TRBV15 and TRBJ2-6; TRBD1 is a possible D gene (6 bases). Trimming took off 5 bases at V and 2 bases at J, with 13 bases between the two ends. Germline V gives CDR1 LNHNV, CDR2 YYDKDF (reference sequence). The CDR3 is 16 residues long. This CDR3 reads CATSERHRAGANVLTF. For the CDR3, the DNA is TGTGCCACCAGCGAGCGGCACAGGGCTGGGGCCAACGTCCTGACTTTC.

The chain carries TRBV5-4 and TRBJ2-1, with unresolved D. CDR1 is SGHNT and CDR2 is YYREEE in the germline V gene (reference sequence). Between the trimmed V and J ends, which lost 1 base and 8 bases, there was a span of 16 bases. The CDR3 contains 15 residues. The CDR3 reads CASSLPGGVLHEQFF. CDR3 coding DNA: TGTGCCAGCAGCTTGCCCGGCGGAGTCTTGCATGAGCAGTTCTTC.

The chain has TRBV6-6 and TRBJ2-7; 9 bases fit TRBD1. The CDR3 loop spans 14 amino acids. Germline V lookup: CDR1 MNHNY, CDR2 SVGAGI (reference sequence). V was pared by 5 bases and J by 1 base, with 3 bases of the junction left unmatched. The CDR3 bases are TGTGCCAGCAGTGCCGGGACAGGGTCCTACGAGCAGTACTTC. As protein: CASSAGTGSYEQYF.

This clone was seen more than once but under ten times. The chain carries TRBV28 and TRBJ2-7, with 10 bases identical to TRBD2. There are 16 residues in the CDR3. V lost 8 bases and J lost 2; bases outside the gene matches: 12. Germline-derived CDR1 and CDR2 are MDHEN and SYDVKM. In nucleotides, the CDR3 is TGTGCCAGCGCGTCCCCGACTAGCGGGCAAGCCTACGAGCAGTACTTC. It translates to CASASPTSGQAYEQYF.

The V gene is TRBV7-9, the J gene TRBJ2-7; 8 positions match TRBD1. J lost 6 bases, V lost 5 bases, and 3 bases had no gene match. The CDR3 length is 12 residues. In germline, CDR1 is SEHNR, CDR2 FQNEAQ (reference sequence). As DNA, the CDR3 is TGTGCCAGCAGCCGACAGGGGCTCGAGCAGTACTTC. Translating it yields CASSRQGLEQYF. Full variable domain (missing parts from reference TRBV7-9 and TRBJ2-7): DTGVSQNPRHKITKRGQNVTFRCDPISEHNRLYWYRQTLGQGPEFLTYFQNEAQLEKSRLLSDRFSAERPKGSFSTLEIQRTEQGDSAMYLCASSRQGLEQYFGPGTRLTVT.

This clone has a handful of counts. This chain uses TRBV28 with TRBJ1-2, with D tentatively TRBD1 (6 bases). The V end lost 2 bases, the J end lost 3 bases, and 19 bases lay between the germline ends. Germline lookup yields CDR1 MDHEN and CDR2 SYDVKM. The CDR3 contains 17 residues. CDR3: CASSLGGVSARDYGYTF. The CDR3, as DNA: TGTGCCAGCAGTTTAGGGGGCGTCTCAGCCCGAGACTATGGCTACACCTTC.

The chain links TRBV7-9 to TRBJ2-3; 9 positions agree with TRBD1. Germline V gives CDR1 SEHNR, CDR2 FQNEAQ (reference sequence). With 2 bases clipped from V and 10 bases from J, the junction kept 4 bases outside the gene matches. CDR3 length: 13 residues. For the CDR3, the DNA is TGTGCCAGCAGCTTATGGGACAGGGAAGCGCAGTATTTT. This encodes CASSLWDREAQYF.

A few counts support this clone. A read error may be the cause here, since a much bigger clone is one base away. The chain employs TRBV5-6 and TRBJ2-2; D remains ambiguous. Germline V gene lookup returns CDR1 SGHDT and CDR2 YYEEEE. V dropped 3 bases and J dropped 5 bases, with 5 bases sitting between them. This CDR3 comprises 12 residues. The CDR3 nucleotides are TGTGCCAGCAGCTCCCTTACCGGGGAGCTGTTTTTT. Translated: CASSSLTGELFF.

The chain uses TRBV5-4 and TRBJ1-2; D is unresolved. V was shortened by 4 bases and J by 0 bases, with 13 bases between the two germline ends. The CDR3 covers 15 residues. Germline V gene data show CDR1 as SGHNT and CDR2 as YYREEE (reference sequence). The CDR3 protein is CASSAPDGTNYGYTF. CDR3 nucleotides: TGTGCCAGCAGCGCACCGGACGGGACTAACTATGGCTACACCTTC.

The chain has TRBV4-2 and TRBJ2-7; 7 nucleotides align to TRBD2. CDR1 is LGHNA, CDR2 YNFKEQ, per germline. V gave up 3 bases and J gave up 3 bases; unmatched junction bases: 5. The CDR3 extends over 14 amino acids. CDR3 in DNA: TGTGCCAGCAGCCACGGGACTAACTTCTACGAGCAGTACTTC. Translated, it gives CASSHGTNFYEQYF.

The chain recombines TRBV2 with TRBJ2-7, with 8 positions matching TRBD2. The CDR3 consists of 16 residues. CDR1 and CDR2 from the germline V gene are SNHLY and FYNNEI. After removal of 6 bases from V and 0 bases from J, the junction contained 10 bases not matched to a gene. In nucleotides, the CDR3 is TGTGCCAGCAGCGGGAATGGCGGGAGGCTCTCCTACGAGCAGTACTTC. It specifies CASSGNGGRLSYEQYF.